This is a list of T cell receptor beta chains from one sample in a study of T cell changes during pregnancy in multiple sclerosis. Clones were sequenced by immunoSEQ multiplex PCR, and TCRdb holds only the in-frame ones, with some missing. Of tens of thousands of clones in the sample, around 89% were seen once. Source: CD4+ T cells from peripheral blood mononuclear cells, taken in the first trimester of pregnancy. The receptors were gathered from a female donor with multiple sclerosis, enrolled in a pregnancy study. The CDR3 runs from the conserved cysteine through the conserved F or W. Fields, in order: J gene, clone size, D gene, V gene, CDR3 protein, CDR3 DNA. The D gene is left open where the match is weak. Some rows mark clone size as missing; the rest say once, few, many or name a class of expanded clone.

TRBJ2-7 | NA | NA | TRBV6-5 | CASSYSGLPRSYEQYF | TGTGCCAGCAGTTACTCGGGGCTCCCGCGATCCTACGAGCAGTACTTC
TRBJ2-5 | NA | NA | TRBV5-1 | CASSLAGRGETQYF | TGCGCCAGCAGCTTGGCAGGGCGGGGAGAGACCCAGTACTTC
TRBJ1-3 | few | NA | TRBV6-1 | CASRTNSGNTIYF | TGTGCCAGCAGGACAAACTCTGGAAACACCATATATTTT
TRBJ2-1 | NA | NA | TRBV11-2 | CASSQGPWNAQFF | TGTGCCAGCAGCCAGGGTCCCTGGAATGCGCAGTTCTTC
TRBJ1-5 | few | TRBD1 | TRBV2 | CASSESGQGQHF | TGTGCCAGCAGTGAATCGGGACAGGGGCAACATTTT
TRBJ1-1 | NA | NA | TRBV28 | CASSLLVNTEAFF | TGTGCCAGCAGTTTACTCGTTAACACTGAAGCTTTCTTT
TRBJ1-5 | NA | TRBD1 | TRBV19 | CASSRQGGNQPQHF | TGTGCCAGTAGCAGACAGGGAGGTAATCAGCCCCAGCATTTT
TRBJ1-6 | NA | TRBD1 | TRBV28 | CAITRTGNYNSPLHF | TGTGCCATCACAAGGACAGGGAACTATAATTCACCCCTCCACTTT
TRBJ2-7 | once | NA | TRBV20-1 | CSAWGLYEQYF | TGCAGTGCCTGGGGACTCTACGAGCAGTACTTC
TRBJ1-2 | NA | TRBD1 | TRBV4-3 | CASSQELPGGYGYTF | TGCGCCAGCAGCCAAGAACTGCCAGGGGGCTATGGCTACACCTTC
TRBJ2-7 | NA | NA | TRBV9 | CASSAGITGFDEQYF | TGTGCCAGCAGCGCTGGAATTACAGGGTTCGACGAGCAGTACTTC
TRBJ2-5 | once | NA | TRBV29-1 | CSVEMGSKTQYF | TGCAGCGTTGAAATGGGGAGTAAGACCCAGTACTTC
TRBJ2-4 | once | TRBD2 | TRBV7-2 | CASSLARGLGARPLGKNIQYF | TGTGCCAGCAGCTTAGCGCGGGGACTAGGCGCACGTCCCCTCGGCAAAAACATTCAGTACTTC
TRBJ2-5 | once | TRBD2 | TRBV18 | CASSPRAGEETQYF | TGTGCCAGCTCACCACGAGCGGGGGAAGAGACCCAGTACTTC
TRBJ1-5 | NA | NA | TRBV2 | CASTRSGDRQPQHF | TGTGCCAGCACCAGGTCAGGGGACCGTCAGCCCCAGCATTTT
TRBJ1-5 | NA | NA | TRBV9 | CASSVVDRFDSPQHF | TGTGCCAGCAGCGTAGTGGACCGTTTCGACAGCCCCCAGCATTTT
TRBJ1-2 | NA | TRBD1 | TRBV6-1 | CASSEFPGGYGYTF | TGTGCCAGCAGTGAATTCCCAGGGGGTTATGGCTACACCTTC
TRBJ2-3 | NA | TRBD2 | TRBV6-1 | CASSERLAGGRRDTQYF | TGTGCCAGCAGTGAGAGACTAGCGGGGGGGCGGAGGGATACGCAGTATTTT
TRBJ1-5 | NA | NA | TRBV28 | CASSLSYQPQHF | TGTGCCAGCAGTTTATCTTATCAGCCCCAGCATTTT
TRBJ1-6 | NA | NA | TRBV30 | CAWSVQGRSPLHF | TGTGCCTGGAGTGTCCAGGGCCGGTCACCCCTCCACTTT
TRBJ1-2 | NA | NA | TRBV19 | CASTSGLGGYTF | NA
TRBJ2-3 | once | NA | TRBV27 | CASSLKLAADTQYF | TGTGCCAGCAGTTTAAAACTAGCTGCAGATACGCAGTATTTT
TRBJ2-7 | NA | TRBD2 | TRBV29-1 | CSVASGRAYEQYF | TGCAGCGTTGCTAGCGGCCGAGCCTACGAGCAGTACTTC
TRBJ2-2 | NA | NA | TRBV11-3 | CASSQPRLERFNTGELFF | TGTGCCAGCAGCCAACCGCGCCTCGAGAGGTTTAACACCGGGGAGCTGTTTTTT
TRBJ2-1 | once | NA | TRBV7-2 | CASSLDRVFDEQFF | TGTGCCAGCAGCTTAGACAGGGTGTTCGATGAGCAGTTCTTC
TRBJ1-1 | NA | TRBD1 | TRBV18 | CASSPGTGGKAFF | TGTGCCAGCTCACCGGGGACAGGGGGTAAAGCTTTCTTT
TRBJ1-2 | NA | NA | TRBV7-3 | CASSRQQGPGYGYTF | TGTGCCAGCAGCCGTCAACAGGGACCAGGCTATGGCTACACCTTC
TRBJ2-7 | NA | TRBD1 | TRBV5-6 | CASRKGPGQYSYEQYF | TGTGCCAGCAGGAAAGGTCCGGGACAGTACTCCTACGAGCAGTACTTC
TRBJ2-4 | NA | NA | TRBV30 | CAWSAGLGNIQYF | TGTGCCTGGAGTGCGGGACTCGGAAACATTCAGTACTTC
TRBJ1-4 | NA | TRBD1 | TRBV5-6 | CASSRTGSGEKLFF | TGTGCCAGCAGCCGGACAGGGTCAGGAGAAAAACTGTTTTTT
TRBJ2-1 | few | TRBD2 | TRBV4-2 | CASSQAALAGAYNEQFF | TGTGCCAGCAGCCAAGCGGCTCTAGCGGGAGCCTACAATGAGCAGTTCTTC
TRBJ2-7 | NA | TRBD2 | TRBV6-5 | CASSYSSGTYEQYF | TGTGCCAGCAGTTATAGTAGCGGGACCTACGAGCAGTACTTC
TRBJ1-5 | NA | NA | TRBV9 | CASSVALGWRTGSGQPQHF | TGTGCCAGCAGCGTAGCTCTCGGGTGGAGAACAGGGTCCGGTCAGCCCCAGCATTTT
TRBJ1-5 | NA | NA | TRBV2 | CASRGWGLPQHF | TGTGCCAGCAGGGGCTGGGGGCTGCCCCAGCATTTT
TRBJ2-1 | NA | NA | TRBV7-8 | CASSPRLDAGRGEQFF | TGTGCCAGCAGCCCGAGACTAGACGCGGGACGGGGTGAGCAGTTCTTC
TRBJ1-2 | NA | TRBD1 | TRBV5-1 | CASSYDGTALPGYTF | TGCGCCAGCAGCTACGACGGGACAGCGCTTCCCGGCTACACCTTC
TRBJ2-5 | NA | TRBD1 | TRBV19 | CASSSRGRETQYF | TGTGCCAGTAGTTCCAGGGGGCGGGAGACCCAGTACTTC
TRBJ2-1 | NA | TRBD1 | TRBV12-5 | CASGLSSRGLNEQFF | TGTGCTAGTGGTTTGTCTTCCAGGGGGCTAAATGAGCAGTTCTTC
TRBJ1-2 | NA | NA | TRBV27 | CASSTDRANYGYTF | TGTGCCAGCAGCACAGACAGAGCTAACTATGGCTACACCTTC
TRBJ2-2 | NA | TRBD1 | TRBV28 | CASSPRAGTDTGELFF | TGTGCCAGCAGTCCGCGCGCCGGGACAGACACCGGGGAGCTGTTTTTT
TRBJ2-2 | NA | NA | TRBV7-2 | CASSANPGTTGELFF | TGTGCCAGCAGCGCCAACCCAGGAACCACCGGGGAGCTGTTTTTT
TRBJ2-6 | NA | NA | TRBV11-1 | CASSYLDRPLANVLTF | TGTGCCAGCAGCTACCTCGACAGACCCCTGGCCAACGTCCTGACTTTC
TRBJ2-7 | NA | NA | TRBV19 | CASSLSGGDEQYF | TGTGCCAGTAGTCTCTCCGGCGGGGACGAGCAGTACTTC
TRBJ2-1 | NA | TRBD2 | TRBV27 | CASSEIAGGLAEQFF | TGTGCCAGCAGTGAAATAGCGGGAGGGCTTGCTGAGCAGTTCTTC
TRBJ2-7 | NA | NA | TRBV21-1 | CASSSLLAGGLSYEQYF | TGTGCCAGCAGCAGCCTCCTAGCGGGAGGCCTCTCCTACGAGCAGTACTTC
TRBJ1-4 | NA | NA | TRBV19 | CASSLRDEKLFF | TGTGCCAGTAGTTTACGGGATGAAAAACTGTTTTTT
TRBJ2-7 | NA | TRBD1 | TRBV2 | CATCPGQGVHEQYF | TGTGCCACCTGCCCGGGACAGGGAGTCCACGAGCAGTACTTC
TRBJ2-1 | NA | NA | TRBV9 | CASSVELRDLGNNEQFF | TGTGCCAGCAGCGTAGAACTCCGGGACTTGGGGAACAATGAGCAGTTCTTC
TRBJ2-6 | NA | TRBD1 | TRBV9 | CASSSRGLLGGGANVLTF | TGTGCCAGCAGCTCGAGGGGGCTCTTGGGCGGTGGGGCCAACGTCCTGACTTTC
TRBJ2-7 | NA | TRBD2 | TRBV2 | CASQDGTSGSYEQYF | TGTGCCTCCCAAGACGGGACTAGCGGTTCCTACGAGCAGTACTTC
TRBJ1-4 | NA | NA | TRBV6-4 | CASSDWAGKKLFF | TGTGCCAGCAGTGACTGGGCAGGGAAGAAACTGTTTTTT
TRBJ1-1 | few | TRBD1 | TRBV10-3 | CAISVGQVTEAFF | TGTGCCATCAGTGTAGGACAGGTCACTGAAGCTTTCTTT
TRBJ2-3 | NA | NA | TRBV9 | CASSVEGRRDTDTQYF | TGTGCCAGCAGCGTAGAAGGACGGAGGGACACAGATACGCAGTATTTT
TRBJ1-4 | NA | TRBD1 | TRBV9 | CASSRDRGGEKLFF | TGTGCCAGCAGCAGGGACAGGGGAGGGGAAAAACTGTTTTTT
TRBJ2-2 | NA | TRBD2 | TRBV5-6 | CASSTTGLADHTGELFF | TGTGCCAGCAGCACAACGGGACTAGCGGATCACACCGGGGAGCTGTTTTTT
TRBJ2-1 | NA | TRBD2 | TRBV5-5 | CASSLAFGLANNEQFF | TGTGCCAGCAGCTTGGCCTTCGGACTAGCGAACAATGAGCAGTTCTTC
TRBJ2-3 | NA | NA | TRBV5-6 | CASSLTGGGRADTQYF | TGTGCCAGCAGCTTGACAGGGGGGGGGCGCGCAGATACGCAGTATTTT
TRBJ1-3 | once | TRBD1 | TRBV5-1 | CASSRYAGDSSSGNTIYF | TGCGCCAGCAGCCGGTACGCAGGGGACAGCTCCTCTGGAAACACCATATATTTT